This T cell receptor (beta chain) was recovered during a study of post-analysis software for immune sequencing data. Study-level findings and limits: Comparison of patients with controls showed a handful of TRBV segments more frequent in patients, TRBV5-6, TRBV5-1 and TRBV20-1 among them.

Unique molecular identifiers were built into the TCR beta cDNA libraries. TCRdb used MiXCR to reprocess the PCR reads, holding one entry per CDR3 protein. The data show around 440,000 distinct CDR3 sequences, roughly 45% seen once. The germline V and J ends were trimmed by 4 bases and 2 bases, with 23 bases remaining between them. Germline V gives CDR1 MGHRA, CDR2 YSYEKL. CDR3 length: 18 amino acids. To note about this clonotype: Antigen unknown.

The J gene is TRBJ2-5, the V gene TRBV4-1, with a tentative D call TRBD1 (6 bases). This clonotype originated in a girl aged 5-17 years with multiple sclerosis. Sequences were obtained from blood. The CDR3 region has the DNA TGCGCCAGCAGCCCAGAGTGGCTGGACAGCAATTTACAAGAGACCCAGTACTTC. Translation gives CASSPEWLDSNLQETQYF.